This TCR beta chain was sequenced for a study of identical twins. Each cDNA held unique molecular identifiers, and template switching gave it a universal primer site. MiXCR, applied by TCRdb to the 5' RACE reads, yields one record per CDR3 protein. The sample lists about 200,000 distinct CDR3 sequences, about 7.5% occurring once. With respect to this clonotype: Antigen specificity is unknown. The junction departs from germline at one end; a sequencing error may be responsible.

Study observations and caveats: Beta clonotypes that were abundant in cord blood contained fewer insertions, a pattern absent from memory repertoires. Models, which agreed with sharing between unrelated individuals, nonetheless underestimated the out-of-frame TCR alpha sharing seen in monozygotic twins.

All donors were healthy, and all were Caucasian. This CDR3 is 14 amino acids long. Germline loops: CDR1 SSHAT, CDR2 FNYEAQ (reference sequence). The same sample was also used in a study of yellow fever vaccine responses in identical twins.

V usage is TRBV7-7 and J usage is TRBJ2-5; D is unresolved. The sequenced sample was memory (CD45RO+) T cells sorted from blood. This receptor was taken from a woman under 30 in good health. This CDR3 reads CASSFSGPRETQYF. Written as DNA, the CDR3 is TGTGCTAGCAGCTTTTCCGGACCCAGAGAGACCCAGTACTTC.